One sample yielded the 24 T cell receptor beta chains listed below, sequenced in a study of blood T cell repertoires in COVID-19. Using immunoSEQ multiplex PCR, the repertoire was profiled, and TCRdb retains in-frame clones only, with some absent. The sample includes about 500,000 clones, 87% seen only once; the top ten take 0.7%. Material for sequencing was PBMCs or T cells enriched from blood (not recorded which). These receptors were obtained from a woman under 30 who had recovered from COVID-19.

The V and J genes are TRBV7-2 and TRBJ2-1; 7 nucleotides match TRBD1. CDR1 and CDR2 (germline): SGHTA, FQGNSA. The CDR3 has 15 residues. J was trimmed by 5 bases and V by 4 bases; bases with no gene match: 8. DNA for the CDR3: TGTGCCAGCAGCTCATCCGGGACAGTCAACAATGAGCAGTTCTTC. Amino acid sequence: CASSSSGTVNNEQFF.

For the CDR3, the DNA is TGCGCCAGCAGCTTCGGGTGGAGCAGCTCTAGCACAGATACGCAGTATTTT. It yields the protein CASSFGWSSSSTDTQYF. This chain connects TRBV5-1 to TRBJ2-3; D call uncertain. The V gene lost 2 bases and the J gene lost 0 bases, with 16 bases spanning the gap. This CDR3 contains 17 residues. CDR1 and CDR2 (germline): SGHRS, YFSETQ. The variable domain in full, with the rest retrieved from reference TRBV5-1 and TRBJ2-3, is KAGVTQTPRYLIKTRGQQVTLSCSPISGHRSVSWYQQTPGQGLQFLFEYFSETQRNKGNFPGRFSGRQFSNSRSEMNVSTLELGDSALYLCASSFGWSSSSTDTQYFGPGTRLTVL.

CDR3 DNA sequence: TGTGCCAGCAGCGGGGGGACAGGCTTTAATTCACCCCTCCACTTT. Translated, it gives CASSGGTGFNSPLHF. The J gene is TRBJ1-6, the V gene TRBV6-5; 8 bases line up with TRBD1. The V gene end was trimmed by 6 bases and the J gene end by 6 bases; junction bases not matched to a gene: 7. This CDR3 spans 15 amino acids. The germline gives CDR1 MNHEY, CDR2 SVGAGI.

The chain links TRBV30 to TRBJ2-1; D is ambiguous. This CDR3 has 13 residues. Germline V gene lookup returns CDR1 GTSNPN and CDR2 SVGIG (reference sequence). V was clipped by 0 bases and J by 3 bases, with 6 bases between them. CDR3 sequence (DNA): TGTGCCTGGAGTGTACACAGCTACAATGAGCAGTTCTTC. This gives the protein CAWSVHSYNEQFF.

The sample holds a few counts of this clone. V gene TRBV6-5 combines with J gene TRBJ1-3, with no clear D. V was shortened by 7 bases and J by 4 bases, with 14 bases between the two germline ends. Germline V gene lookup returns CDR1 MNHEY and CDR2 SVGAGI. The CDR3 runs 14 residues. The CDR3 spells CASIGGAGGNTIYF. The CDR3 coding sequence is TGTGCCAGCATCGGAGGTGCCGGGGGAAACACCATATATTTT.

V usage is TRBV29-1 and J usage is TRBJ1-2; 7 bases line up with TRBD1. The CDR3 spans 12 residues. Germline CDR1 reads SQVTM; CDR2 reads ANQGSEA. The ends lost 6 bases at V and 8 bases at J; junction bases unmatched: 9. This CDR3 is CSVQGDRRGYTF. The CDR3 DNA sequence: TGCAGCGTCCAGGGGGACAGAAGAGGCTACACCTTC.

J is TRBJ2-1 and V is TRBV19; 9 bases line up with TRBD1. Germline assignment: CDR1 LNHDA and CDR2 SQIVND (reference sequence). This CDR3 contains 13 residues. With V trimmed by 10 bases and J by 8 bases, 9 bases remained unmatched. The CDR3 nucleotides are TGTGCCACCCAGAAACAGGGGGCGGATGAGCAGTTCTTC. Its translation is CATQKQGADEQFF.

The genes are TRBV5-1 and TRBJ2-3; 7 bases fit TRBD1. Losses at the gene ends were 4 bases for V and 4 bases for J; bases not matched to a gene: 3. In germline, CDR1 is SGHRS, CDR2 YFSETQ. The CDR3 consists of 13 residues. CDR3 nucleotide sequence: TGCGCCAGCAGCCCTACAGGGGCAGATACGCAGTATTTT. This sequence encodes CASSPTGADTQYF.

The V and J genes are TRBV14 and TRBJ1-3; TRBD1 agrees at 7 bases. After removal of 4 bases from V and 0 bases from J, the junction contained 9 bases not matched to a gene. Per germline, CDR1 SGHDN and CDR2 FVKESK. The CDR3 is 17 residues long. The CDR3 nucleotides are TGTGCCAGCAGCCGATATAGGACAGGAGCCTCTGGAAACACCATATATTTT. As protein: CASSRYRTGASGNTIYF.

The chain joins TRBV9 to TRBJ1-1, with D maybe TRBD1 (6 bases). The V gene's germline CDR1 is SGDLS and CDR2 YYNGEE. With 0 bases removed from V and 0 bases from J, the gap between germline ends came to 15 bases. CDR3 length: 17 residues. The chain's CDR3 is CASSVAGGGGMNTEAFF. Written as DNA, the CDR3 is TGTGCCAGCAGCGTAGCGGGAGGAGGGGGGATGAACACTGAAGCTTTCTTT.

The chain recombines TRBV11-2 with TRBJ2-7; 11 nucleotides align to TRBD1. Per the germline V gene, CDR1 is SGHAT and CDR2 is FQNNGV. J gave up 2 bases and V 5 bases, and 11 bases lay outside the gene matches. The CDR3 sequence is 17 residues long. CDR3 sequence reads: CASSHYTGTGGPYEQYF. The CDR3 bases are TGTGCCAGCAGCCATTACACCGGGACAGGGGGGCCCTACGAGCAGTACTTC.

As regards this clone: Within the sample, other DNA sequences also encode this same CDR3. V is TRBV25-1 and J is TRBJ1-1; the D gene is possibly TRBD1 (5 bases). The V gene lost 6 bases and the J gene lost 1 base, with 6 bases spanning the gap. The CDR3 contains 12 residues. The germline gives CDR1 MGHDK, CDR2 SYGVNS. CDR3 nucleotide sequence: TGTGCCAGCAGAGGACAGAACACTGAAGCTTTCTTT. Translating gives CASRGQNTEAFF.

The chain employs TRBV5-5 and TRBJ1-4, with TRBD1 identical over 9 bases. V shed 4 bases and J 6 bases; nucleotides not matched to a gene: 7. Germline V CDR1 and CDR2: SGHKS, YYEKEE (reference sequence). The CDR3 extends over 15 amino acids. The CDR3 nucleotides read TGTGCCAGCAGCCTACAGGGGGCTAATTATGAAAAACTGTTTTTT. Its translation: CASSLQGANYEKLFF.

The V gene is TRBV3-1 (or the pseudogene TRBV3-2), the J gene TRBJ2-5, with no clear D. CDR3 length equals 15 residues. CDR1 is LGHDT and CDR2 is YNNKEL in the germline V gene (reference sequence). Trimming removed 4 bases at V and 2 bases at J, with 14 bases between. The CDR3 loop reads CASSLTESLQETQYF. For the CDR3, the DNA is TGTGCCAGCAGCCTTACGGAGTCGCTTCAAGAGACCCAGTACTTC.

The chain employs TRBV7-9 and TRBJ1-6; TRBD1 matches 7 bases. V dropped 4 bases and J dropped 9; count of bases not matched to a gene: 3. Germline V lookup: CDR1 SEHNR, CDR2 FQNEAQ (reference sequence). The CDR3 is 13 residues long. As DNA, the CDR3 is TGTGCCAGCAGCTCAAACAGGGGTTCACCCCTCCACTTT. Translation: CASSSNRGSPLHF.

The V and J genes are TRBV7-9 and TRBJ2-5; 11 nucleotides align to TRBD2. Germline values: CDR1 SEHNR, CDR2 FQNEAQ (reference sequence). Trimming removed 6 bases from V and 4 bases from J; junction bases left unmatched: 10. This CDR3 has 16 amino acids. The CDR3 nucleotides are TGTGCCAGCAGACCCGTAGCGGGGGGGTATCGAGAGACCCAGTACTTC. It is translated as CASRPVAGGYRETQYF.

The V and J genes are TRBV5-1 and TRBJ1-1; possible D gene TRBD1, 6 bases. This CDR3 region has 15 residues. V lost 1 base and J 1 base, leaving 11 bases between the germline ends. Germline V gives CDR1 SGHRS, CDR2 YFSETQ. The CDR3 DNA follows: TGCGCCAGCAGCTTGTGGGGGGGCTCGAACACTGAAGCTTTCTTT. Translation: CASSLWGGSNTEAFF.

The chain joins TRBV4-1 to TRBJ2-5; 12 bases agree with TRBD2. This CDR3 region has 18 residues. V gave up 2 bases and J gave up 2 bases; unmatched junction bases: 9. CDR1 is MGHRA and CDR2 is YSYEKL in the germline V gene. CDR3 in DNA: TGCGCCAGCAGCCAATACTATGGGACTAGCGGGCGGCAAGAGACCCAGTACTTC. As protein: CASSQYYGTSGRQETQYF.

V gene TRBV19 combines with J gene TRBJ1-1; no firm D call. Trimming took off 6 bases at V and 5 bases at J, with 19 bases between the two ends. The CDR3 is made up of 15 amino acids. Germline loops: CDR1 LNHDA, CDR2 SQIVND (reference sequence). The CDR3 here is CASSVQSPIRTEAFF. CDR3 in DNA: TGTGCCAGTAGCGTACAGAGCCCGATACGGACTGAAGCTTTCTTT.

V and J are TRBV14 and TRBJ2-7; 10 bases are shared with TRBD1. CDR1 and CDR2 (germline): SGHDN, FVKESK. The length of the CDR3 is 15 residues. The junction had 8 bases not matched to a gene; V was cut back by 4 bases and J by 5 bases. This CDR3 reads CASSPGRQGANEQYF. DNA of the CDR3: TGTGCCAGCAGCCCAGGCAGACAGGGGGCAAACGAGCAGTACTTC.

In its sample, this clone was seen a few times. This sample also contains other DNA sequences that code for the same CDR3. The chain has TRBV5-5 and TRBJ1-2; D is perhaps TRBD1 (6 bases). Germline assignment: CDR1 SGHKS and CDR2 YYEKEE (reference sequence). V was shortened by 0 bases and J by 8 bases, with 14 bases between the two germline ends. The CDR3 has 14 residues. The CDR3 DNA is TGTGCCAGCAGCTTGGCCGAGACAGGCCAGGGCTACACCTTC. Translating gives CASSLAETGQGYTF.

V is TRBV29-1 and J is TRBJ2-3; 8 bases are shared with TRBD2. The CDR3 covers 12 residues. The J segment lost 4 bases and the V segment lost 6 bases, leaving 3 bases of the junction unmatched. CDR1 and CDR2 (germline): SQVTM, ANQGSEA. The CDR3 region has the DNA TGCAGCGTCGGGGGGGGGTCAGATACGCAGTATTTT. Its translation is CSVGGGSDTQYF.

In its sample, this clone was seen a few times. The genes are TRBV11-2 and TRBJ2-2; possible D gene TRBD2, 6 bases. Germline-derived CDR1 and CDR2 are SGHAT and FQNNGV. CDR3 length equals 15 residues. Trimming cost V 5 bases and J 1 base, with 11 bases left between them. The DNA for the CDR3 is TGTGCCAGCAGCAACCGGGACTGGAACACCGGGGAGCTGTTTTTT. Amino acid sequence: CASSNRDWNTGELFF.

The CDR3 coding sequence is TGCGCCAGCAGTGAGTCGACGACTAGCGTGGTGGAGACCCAGTACTTC. It codes for CASSESTTSVVETQYF. This sequence joins TRBV10-1 and TRBJ2-5; 8 nucleotides agree with TRBD2. CDR1 is WNHNN, CDR2 SYGVQD, per germline (reference sequence). V gave up 0 bases and J gave up 5 bases; unmatched junction bases: 8. CDR3 length: 16 amino acids.